The rows below give T cell receptor beta chains drawn from one sample of a study of T cell responses to AZD1222 COVID-19 vaccine. Here immunoSEQ multiplex PCR was the method, and the copy in TCRdb shows in-frame clones only, minus some. The sample lists over 150,000 clones; around 90% were seen once. Sequenced material: peripheral blood, taken 28 days after the second AZD1222 dose. These receptor sequences come from an adult who received the AZD1222 COVID-19 vaccine. The CDR3 runs from the conserved cysteine through the conserved F or W. The D gene is left open where the match is weak. The size entry is marked missing in some rows and otherwise reads once, few, many or a size class.

size: -
D: -
J: TRBJ1-1
length: 17
V: TRBV4-1
CDR3: CASSQDHFGQTNTEAFF
DNA: TGCGCCAGCAGCCAAGATCATTTTGGACAAACCAACACTGAAGCTTTCTTT

size: -
D: TRBD2
J: TRBJ2-1
length: 13
V: TRBV10-3
CDR3: CASGLAGDNEQFF
DNA: TGTGCCTCCGGACTAGCGGGGGATAATGAGCAGTTCTTC

size: -
D: -
J: TRBJ2-7
length: 16
V: TRBV7-9
CDR3: CASSPRGRGGIYEQYF
DNA: TGTGCCAGCAGCCCCCGTGGCAGGGGAGGAATCTACGAGCAGTACTTC

size: -
D: -
J: TRBJ1-4
length: 16
V: TRBV5-1
CDR3: CASSLGLQGYNEKLFF
DNA: TGCGCCAGCAGCTTGGGCTTACAGGGCTACAATGAAAAACTGTTTTTT

size: -
D: TRBD2
J: TRBJ2-5
length: 18
V: TRBV30
CDR3: CAFLHGTSGRMIQETQYF
DNA: TGTGCCTTCCTACACGGGACTAGCGGGAGAATGATCCAAGAGACCCAGTACTTC

size: -
D: TRBD1
J: TRBJ1-2
length: 15
V: TRBV28
CDR3: CASSLGQVGIYGYTF
DNA: TGTGCCAGCAGTTTAGGACAGGTTGGAATCTATGGCTACACCTTC

size: -
D: -
J: TRBJ2-5
length: 16
V: TRBV1
CDR3: CTSSQDGTSGQETQYF
DNA: TGCACCAGCAGCCAAGATGGGACTAGCGGACAAGAGACCCAGTACTTC

size: -
D: TRBD2
J: TRBJ2-5
length: 16
V: TRBV6-2/TRBV6-3
CDR3: CASSYSGGALGETQYF
DNA: TGTGCCAGCAGTTACTCCGGGGGGGCCCTGGGAGAGACCCAGTACTTC

size: -
D: TRBD1
J: TRBJ1-1
length: 14
V: TRBV7-2
CDR3: CASSSQGVDTEAFF
DNA: TGTGCCAGCAGCTCACAGGGGGTAGACACTGAAGCTTTCTTT

size: -
D: TRBD1
J: TRBJ1-2
length: 14
V: TRBV19
CDR3: CASSPRQGMGGYTF
DNA: TGTGCCAGTAGTCCACGACAGGGGATGGGAGGCTACACCTTC

size: -
D: -
J: TRBJ2-2
length: 15
V: TRBV4-2
CDR3: CASSRSGTDTGELFF
DNA: TGTGCCAGCAGCCGGAGCGGGACAGACACCGGGGAGCTGTTTTTT

size: -
D: -
J: TRBJ2-5
length: 12
V: TRBV29-1
CDR3: CSVGEGVGTQYF
DNA: TGCAGCGTTGGAGAGGGGGTCGGGACCCAGTACTTC

size: few
D: TRBD1
J: TRBJ1-3
length: 15
V: TRBV5-1
CDR3: CASSWTTGGLNTIYF
DNA: TGCGCCAGCAGCTGGACGACAGGGGGTTTAAACACCATATATTTT

size: -
D: -
J: TRBJ2-7
length: 12
V: TRBV3-1/TRBV3-2
CDR3: CASSQVSHEQYF
DNA: TGTGCCAGCAGCCAAGTTTCCCACGAGCAGTACTTC

size: -
D: TRBD2
J: TRBJ2-7
length: 14
V: TRBV5-1
CDR3: CASSLVLAGYEQYF
DNA: TGCGCCAGCAGCTTGGTGCTAGCGGGCTACGAGCAGTACTTC

size: -
D: -
J: TRBJ2-3
length: 12
V: TRBV3-1/TRBV3-2
CDR3: CASSALTDTQYF
DNA: TGTGCCAGCAGCGCCCTAACAGATACGCAGTATTTT

size: -
D: -
J: TRBJ1-1
length: 13
V: TRBV7-9
CDR3: CASSSLTDTEAFF
DNA: TGTGCCAGCAGCTCGTTGACGGACACTGAAGCTTTCTTT

size: -
D: -
J: TRBJ1-1
length: 13
V: TRBV6-1
CDR3: CASSENRNTEAFF
DNA: TGTGCCAGCAGTGAGAACAGGAACACTGAAGCTTTCTTT

size: -
D: TRBD2
J: TRBJ2-5
length: 13
V: TRBV7-3
CDR3: CASSWTSGETQYF
DNA: TGTGCCAGCAGCTGGACTAGCGGGGAGACCCAGTACTTC

size: -
D: TRBD1
J: TRBJ1-5
length: 22
V: TRBV7-4
CDR3: CASSPTIVQWYRGLHSNQPQHF
DNA: TGTGCCAGCAGCCCAACCATAGTCCAGTGGTACAGGGGGCTTCATAGCAATCAGCCCCAGCATTTT

size: -
D: -
J: TRBJ2-5
length: 14
V: TRBV6-2/TRBV6-3
CDR3: CASSSRDFQETQYF
DNA: TGTGCCAGCAGCTCCCGGGACTTCCAAGAGACCCAGTACTTC

size: -
D: -
J: TRBJ1-2
length: 14
V: TRBV9
CDR3: CASSVELGSYGYTF
DNA: TGTGCCAGCAGCGTAGAATTGGGTAGTTATGGCTACACCTTC

size: few
D: -
J: TRBJ2-2
length: 14
V: TRBV29-1
CDR3: CSAEGPGRGGELFF
DNA: TGCAGCGCCGAGGGTCCAGGCCGTGGCGGGGAGCTGTTTTTT

size: once
D: TRBD2
J: TRBJ2-7
length: 17
V: TRBV5-1
CDR3: CASSLVPTTLGTTEQYF
DNA: TGCGCCAGCAGCTTGGTACCAACCACCTTGGGGACTACCGAGCAGTACTTC

size: -
D: TRBD1
J: TRBJ1-4
length: 14
V: TRBV9
CDR3: CASSGTGVGEKLFF
DNA: TGTGCCAGCAGCGGGACAGGGGTGGGGGAAAAACTGTTTTTT

size: -
D: -
J: TRBJ2-3
length: 18
V: TRBV4-1
CDR3: CASSQDGFRLASTDTQYF
DNA: TGCGCCAGCAGCCAAGATGGTTTTCGATTAGCGTCCACAGATACGCAGTATTTT

size: -
D: -
J: TRBJ2-7
length: 14
V: TRBV30
CDR3: CAWGRGQLVSEQYF
DNA: TGTGCCTGGGGGAGAGGACAGTTGGTTTCCGAGCAGTACTTC

size: -
D: -
J: TRBJ2-5
length: 12
V: TRBV27
CDR3: CASRLKRETQYF
DNA: TGTGCCAGCAGGCTAAAAAGAGAGACCCAGTACTTC

size: -
D: -
J: TRBJ1-1
length: 23
V: TRBV19
CDR3: CAPDREGSPRPSSRRVLNTEAFF
DNA: TGTGCCCCGGACAGAGAAGGCTCTCCTCGGCCCTCCTCGAGACGAGTCTTGAACACTGAAGCTTTCTTT

size: -
D: -
J: TRBJ2-7
length: 13
V: TRBV7-9
CDR3: CASSSLLSYEQYF
DNA: TGTGCCAGCAGCTCACTCCTCTCCTACGAGCAGTACTTC

size: -
D: TRBD2
J: TRBJ2-3
length: 15
V: TRBV4-2
CDR3: CASSPAGAGTDTQYF
DNA: TGTGCCAGCAGCCCAGCGGGGGCGGGCACAGATACGCAGTATTTT

size: -
D: TRBD1
J: TRBJ2-6
length: 19
V: TRBV5-8
CDR3: CASSLDGGTGLSGANVLTF
DNA: TGTGCCAGCAGCTTGGATGGGGGGACAGGGTTAAGTGGGGCCAACGTCCTGACTTTC